The entry below describes one T cell receptor (beta chain). The antigen is undetermined. Different DNA sequences within this sample yield the same CDR3. Method: immunoSEQ multiplex PCR; TCRdb's copy keeps in-frame clones and lacks some. The sample contains about 1,900,000 clones, approximately 94% of which appear only once. As defined, naive CD8 cells were CD45RO-negative and positively selected for CCR7, with terminally differentiated effector memory CD45RA+ cells excluded. The CDR3 is 12 residues long. With 2 bases removed from V and 4 bases from J, the gap between germline ends came to 7 bases. The germline CDR1 and CDR2 sequences are SGHNT and YYREEE (reference sequence). The sample belongs to a study of shared clonotypes between healthy human individuals. Overall study: The composition of the donors was two women and three men aged 18 to 49. CD4 naive cells filled three plates per donor, CD4 memory three, CD8 naive two and CD8 memory one. Notes on the study in general: In general, naive subsets displayed greater estimated richness than memory subsets did. A reduction in generation probabilities was seen for non-shared clonotypes relative to those shared by all four donors.

The specimen was naive CD8+ T cells sorted from blood. This chain uses TRBV5-4 with TRBJ2-7; no reliable D call. The receptor was derived from a young man in good health. The CDR3 coding sequence is TGTGCCAGCAGCTTTTCCGGGTACGAGCAGTACTTC. Its translation is CASSFSGYEQYF.